Sequencing of this TCR beta chain was carried out in a study of regulatory T cells in long-lasting Graves disease. The table lists this clonotype with a few counts. With a much larger clone just one base away, this may be a read error. As to time point: newly diagnosed GD, antithyroid drugs for less than 3 months. PBMCs provided the RNA from which the TCR library was made. Through Arm-PCR of CDR3 regions and iRepertoire HTBI primers, TCR beta libraries were built. One entry per CDR3 protein results from TCRdb running MiXCR on the multiplex PCR reads. The table lists about 440,000 distinct CDR3 sequences, about 15% of them singletons, with around 15% in the top ten. These data were likewise used in another study, on T cells in Graves' hyperthyroidism and ophthalmopathy.

This receptor was obtained from a woman younger than 45 with Graves disease. The specimen comprised peripheral blood mononuclear cells (PBMCs), sampled at new diagnosis, from a patient treated with antithyroid drugs.

CDR3 coding DNA: TGTGCCAGCAGCGGGACAGAAAATCGGCCCCAGCATTTT. Protein sequence: CASSGTENRPQHF. The V call is TRBV6-1, the J call TRBJ1-5; 7 positions match TRBD1. The CDR3 length is 13 residues. CDR1 is MNHNS, CDR2 SASEGT, per germline.